One and the same sample provided the 17 T cell receptor beta chains below, sequenced in a study of a mutant IDH1 vaccine in newly diagnosed glioma. The time point here: week 11, during vaccination. Topical imiquimod accompanied each vaccine dose, which consisted of 300 ug of mutant IDH1 20-mer peptide. For these receptors, no antigen is known. Produced via immunoSEQ multiplex PCR; TCRdb's table is partial and in-frame only. The top ten hold around 0.61% of the sample, which has 95,000 to 120,000 clones, roughly nine tenths seen once. The specimen was PBMCs, collected from a glioma patient whose treatment included an IDH1 peptide vaccine. Receptor source: a woman aged 50 to 60 with glioma.

This clone is a singleton in its sample. The chain recombines TRBV5-1 with TRBJ2-3; 15 bases map to TRBD2. The CDR3 is 18 amino acids. Germline loops: CDR1 SGHRS, CDR2 YFSETQ. Trimming cost V 4 bases and J 5 bases; bases outside gene matches: 11. The CDR3: CASSPGLAGGPAVDTQYF. CDR3 DNA: TGCGCCAGCAGCCCCGGACTAGCGGGAGGGCCAGCTGTAGATACGCAGTATTTT.

This chain joins TRBV18 and TRBJ2-2; 8 bases map to TRBD1. In germline, CDR1 is KGHSH, CDR2 LQKENI. The junction had 2 bases not matched to a gene; V was cut back by 5 bases and J by 0 bases. There are 15 residues in the CDR3. This CDR3 reads CASSSDRANTGELFF. The DNA for the CDR3 is TGTGCCAGCTCATCGGACAGGGCGAACACCGGGGAGCTGTTTTTT.

The rearrangement uses TRBV6-6 and TRBJ1-2, with D unclear. CDR1 MNHNY and CDR2 SVGAGI come from the germline V gene (reference sequence). Trimming removed 4 bases from V and 4 bases from J, with 13 bases in between. The CDR3 runs to 14 residues. The CDR3 region is CASSSPQVSYGYTF. The CDR3 coding sequence is TGTGCCAGCAGTTCCCCCCAGGTTAGCTATGGCTACACCTTC.

The chain couples TRBV6-5 to TRBJ2-1, with D unclear. The germline V and J ends were trimmed by 5 bases and 2 bases, with 10 bases remaining between them. The CDR3 is 14 residues long. Germline V gene data show CDR1 as MNHEY and CDR2 as SVGAGI. CDR3 bases: TGTGCCAGCAGTGCAACGGTGGCCTACAATGAGCAGTTCTTC. It codes for CASSATVAYNEQFF.

The genes are TRBV7-2 and TRBJ2-1; possible D gene TRBD2, 5 bases. CDR3 length: 13 amino acids. Germline values: CDR1 SGHTA, CDR2 FQGNSA. V was pared by 5 bases and J by 4 bases, with 9 bases between. CDR3 nucleotides: TGTGCCAGCAGCATTACTAGTTACAATGAGCAGTTCTTC. This encodes CASSITSYNEQFF.

The gene calls are TRBV18 and TRBJ2-5; 8 nucleotides agree with TRBD1. The CDR3 totals 13 residues. V lost 4 bases, J lost 10 bases, and 8 bases stayed unmatched. Germline V gene sequence: CDR1 KGHSH, CDR2 LQKENI. The CDR3 sequence: CASSLDRVGDQYF. The CDR3 nucleotides read TGTGCCAGCTCACTGGACAGGGTAGGGGACCAGTACTTC.

The rearrangement uses TRBV28 and TRBJ2-4; 8 nucleotides match TRBD2. The V segment lost 7 bases and the J segment 7 bases; nucleotides outside the gene matches: 6. The CDR3 is made up of 13 amino acids. In germline, CDR1 is MDHEN, CDR2 SYDVKM. CDR3 nucleotide sequence: TGTGCCAGCACGACGGGGGGGAGGAACATTCAGTACTTC. Encoded protein: CASTTGGRNIQYF.

The J gene is TRBJ2-3, the V gene TRBV6-1; D is perhaps TRBD2 (7 bases). CDR1 is MNHNS and CDR2 is SASEGT in the germline V gene. The CDR3 consists of 14 residues. The V gene lost 7 bases and the J gene lost 6 bases, with 17 bases spanning the gap. The CDR3 is CASTERGGGDTQYF. The CDR3 nucleotides are TGTGCCAGCACCGAGAGGGGGGGCGGGGATACGCAGTATTTT.

The CDR3 bases are TGTGCCAGCAGTGTTCGACAGCAGGAGACCCAGTACTTC. Translated: CASSVRQQETQYF. This chain links TRBV2 with TRBJ2-5; TRBD1 might be the D (5 bases). Germline V gene lookup returns CDR1 SNHLY and CDR2 FYNNEI. Trimming took 4 bases from V and 5 from J, leaving 11 bases between them. The CDR3 contains 13 residues.

The chain recombines TRBV19 with TRBJ2-2; 9 nucleotides align to TRBD2. The CDR3 totals 14 residues. CDR1 LNHDA and CDR2 SQIVND come from the germline V gene (reference sequence). J gave up 3 bases and V 11 bases, and 7 bases lay outside the gene matches. CDR3 nucleotide sequence: TGTGCCTCATCGGGCGGGAGGGACACCGGGGAGCTGTTTTTT. Amino acids: CASSGGRDTGELFF.

CDR3 in DNA: TGTGCCATCAATCAACAGGGAGCCCACGAGCAGTACTTC. Its protein is CAINQQGAHEQYF. The chain joins TRBV10-3 to TRBJ2-7; the D gene is possibly TRBD1 (6 bases). Germline CDR1 is ENHRY and CDR2 is SYGVKD. This CDR3 has 13 amino acids. The ends were cut back, 7 bases at V and 5 bases at J, with 15 bases in the middle.

The chain links TRBV5-5 to TRBJ2-1; tentatively, D is TRBD2 (6 bases). CDR1 SGHKS and CDR2 YYEKEE come from the germline V gene (reference sequence). The CDR3 sequence is 19 residues long. V lost 1 base and J 13 bases, leaving 33 bases between the germline ends. The CDR3: CASSLFSSGRGTSGFSQFF. The DNA of the CDR3 is TGTGCCAGCAGCTTGTTCTCGTCGGGACGGGGGACCTCGGGCTTCTCACAGTTCTTC.

V and J are TRBV11-2 and TRBJ2-2; unclear D gene. The CDR3 length is 12 residues. V dropped 5 bases and J dropped 4 bases, with 5 bases sitting between them. The V gene's germline CDR1 is SGHAT and CDR2 FQNNGV. The chain's CDR3 is CASSQSTGELFF. DNA for the CDR3: TGTGCCAGCAGCCAGTCCACCGGGGAGCTGTTTTTT.

The V call is TRBV23-1, the J call TRBJ2-7; 9 positions match TRBD1. TRBV23-1 is an ORF, with its function uncertain. J lost 4 bases, V lost 6 bases, and 4 bases had no gene match. The CDR3 has 13 residues. CDR3 sequence (DNA): TGCGCCAGCAGGGGGACAGGGAGGTACGAGCAGTACTTC. This encodes CASRGTGRYEQYF.

V gene TRBV7-8 combines with J gene TRBJ2-7, with 9 positions matching TRBD2. The CDR3 runs to 14 residues. Trimming cost V 3 bases and J 4 bases; bases outside gene matches: 4. Germline CDR1 SGHVS, CDR2 FQNEAQ. This CDR3 reads CASSLGGRAYEQYF. DNA for the CDR3: TGTGCCAGCAGCTTGGGCGGGAGGGCTTACGAGCAGTACTTC.

This sequence joins TRBV30 and TRBJ2-1; perhaps TRBD2 as D (6 bases). Trimming took off 3 bases at V and 0 bases at J, with 9 bases between the two ends. Looked up from germline, CDR1 is GTSNPN and CDR2 is SVGIG (reference sequence). The CDR3 is 14 residues long. The CDR3 bases are TGTGCCTGGAGCGGGAGTAGCTCCTACAATGAGCAGTTCTTC. As protein: CAWSGSSSYNEQFF.

The rearrangement uses TRBV19 and TRBJ2-1; 7 bases agree with TRBD2. The germline CDR1 and CDR2 sequences are LNHDA and SQIVND (reference sequence). The V segment lost 3 bases and the J segment 9 bases; nucleotides outside the gene matches: 11. The CDR3 covers 15 residues. The CDR3 nucleotides read TGTGCCAGTAGTATTGGGGCGGGAGTAACGGGTGAGCAGTTCTTC. It yields the protein CASSIGAGVTGEQFF.